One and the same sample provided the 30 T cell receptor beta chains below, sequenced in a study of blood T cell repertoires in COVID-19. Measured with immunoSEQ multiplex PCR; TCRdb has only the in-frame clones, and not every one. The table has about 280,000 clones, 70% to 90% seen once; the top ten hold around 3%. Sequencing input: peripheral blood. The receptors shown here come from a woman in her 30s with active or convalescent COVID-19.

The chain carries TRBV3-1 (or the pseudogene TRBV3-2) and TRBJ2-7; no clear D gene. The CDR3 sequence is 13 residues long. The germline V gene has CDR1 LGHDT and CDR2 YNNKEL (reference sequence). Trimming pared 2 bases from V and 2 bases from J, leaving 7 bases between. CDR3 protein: CASSQFRTYEQYF. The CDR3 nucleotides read TGTGCCAGCAGCCAATTCAGAACCTACGAGCAGTACTTC.

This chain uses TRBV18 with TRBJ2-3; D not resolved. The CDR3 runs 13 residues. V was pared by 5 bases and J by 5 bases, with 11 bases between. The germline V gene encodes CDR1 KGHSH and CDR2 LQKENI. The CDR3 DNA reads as TGTGCCAGCTCATCTCAGAGGATAGATACGCAGTATTTT. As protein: CASSSQRIDTQYF.

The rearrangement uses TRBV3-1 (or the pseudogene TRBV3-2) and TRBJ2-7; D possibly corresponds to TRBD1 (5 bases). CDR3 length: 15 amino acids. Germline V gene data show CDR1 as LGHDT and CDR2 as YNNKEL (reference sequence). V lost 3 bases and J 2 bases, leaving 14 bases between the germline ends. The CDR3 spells CASSQDTSPTYEQYF. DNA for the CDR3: TGTGCCAGCAGCCAGGACACCTCACCAACCTACGAGCAGTACTTC.

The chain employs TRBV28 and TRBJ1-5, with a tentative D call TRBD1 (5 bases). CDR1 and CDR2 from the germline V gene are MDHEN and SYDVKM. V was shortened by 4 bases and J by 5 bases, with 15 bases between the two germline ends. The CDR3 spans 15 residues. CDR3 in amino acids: CASSSGGLGDQPQHF. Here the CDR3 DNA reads TGTGCCAGCAGTTCGGGGGGACTCGGGGATCAGCCCCAGCATTTT.

The CDR3: CASSSTGYEQYF. CDR3 sequence (DNA): TGTGCCAGCAGCTCAACAGGGTACGAGCAGTACTTC. This rearrangement joins TRBV5-6 to TRBJ2-7, with D possibly matching TRBD1 (6 bases). Deletions cut 3 bases from V and 4 bases from J, with 8 bases between. Germline CDR1 SGHDT, CDR2 YYEEEE. The CDR3 extends over 12 amino acids.

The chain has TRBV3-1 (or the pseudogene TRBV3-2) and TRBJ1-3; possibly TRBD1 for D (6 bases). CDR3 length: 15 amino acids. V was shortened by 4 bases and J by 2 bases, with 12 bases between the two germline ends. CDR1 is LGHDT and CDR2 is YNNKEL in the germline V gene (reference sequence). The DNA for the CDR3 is TGTGCCAGCAGCCCGACAGGATCTGCTGGAAACACCATATATTTT. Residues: CASSPTGSAGNTIYF.

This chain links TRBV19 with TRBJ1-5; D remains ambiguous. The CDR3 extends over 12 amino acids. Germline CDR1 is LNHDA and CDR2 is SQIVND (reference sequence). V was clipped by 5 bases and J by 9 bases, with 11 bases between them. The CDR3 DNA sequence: TGTGCCAGTAGTGCAACGGAGGGGCCCCAGCATTTT. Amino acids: CASSATEGPQHF.

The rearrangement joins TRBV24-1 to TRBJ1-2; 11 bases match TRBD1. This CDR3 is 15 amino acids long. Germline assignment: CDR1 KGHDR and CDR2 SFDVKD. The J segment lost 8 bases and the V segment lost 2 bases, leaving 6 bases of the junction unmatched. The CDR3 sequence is CATSDSGQGAWGYTF. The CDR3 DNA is TGTGCCACCAGTGATTCAGGACAGGGGGCGTGGGGCTACACCTTC.

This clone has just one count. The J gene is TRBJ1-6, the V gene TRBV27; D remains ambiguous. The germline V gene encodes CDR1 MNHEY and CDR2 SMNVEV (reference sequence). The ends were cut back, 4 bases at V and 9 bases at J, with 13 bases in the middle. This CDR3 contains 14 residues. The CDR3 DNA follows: TGTGCCAGCAGTTCCACGACTCTCGGTTCACCCCTCCACTTT. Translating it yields CASSSTTLGSPLHF.

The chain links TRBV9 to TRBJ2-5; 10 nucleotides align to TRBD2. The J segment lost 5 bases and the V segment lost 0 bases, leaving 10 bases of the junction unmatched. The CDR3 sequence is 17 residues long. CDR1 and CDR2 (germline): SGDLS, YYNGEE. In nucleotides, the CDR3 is TGTGCCAGCAGCGTAGCTAGCGGGGGATACCCCGGGGAGACCCAGTACTTC. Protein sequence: CASSVASGGYPGETQYF.

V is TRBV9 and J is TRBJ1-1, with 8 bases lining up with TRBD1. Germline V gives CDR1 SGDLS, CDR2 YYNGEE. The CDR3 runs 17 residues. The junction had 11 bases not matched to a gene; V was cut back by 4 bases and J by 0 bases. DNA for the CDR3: TGTGCCAGCAGCACCACAGGGGGGAGTGTAGTGAACACTGAAGCTTTCTTT. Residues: CASSTTGGSVVNTEAFF.

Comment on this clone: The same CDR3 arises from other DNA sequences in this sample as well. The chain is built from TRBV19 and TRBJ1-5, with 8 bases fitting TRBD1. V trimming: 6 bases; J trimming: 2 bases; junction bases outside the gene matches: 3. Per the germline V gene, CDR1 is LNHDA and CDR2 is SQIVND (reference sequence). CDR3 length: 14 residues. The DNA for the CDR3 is TGTGCCAGTAGCTTACAGGGGGGCAATCAGCCCCAGCATTTT. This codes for CASSLQGGNQPQHF.

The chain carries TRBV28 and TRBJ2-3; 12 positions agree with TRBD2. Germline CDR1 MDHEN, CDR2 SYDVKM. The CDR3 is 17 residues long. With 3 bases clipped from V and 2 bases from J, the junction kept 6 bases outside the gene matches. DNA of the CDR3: TGTGCCAGCAGTTTTTTTCGACTAGCGGGGGACACAGATACGCAGTATTTT. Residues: CASSFFRLAGDTDTQYF.

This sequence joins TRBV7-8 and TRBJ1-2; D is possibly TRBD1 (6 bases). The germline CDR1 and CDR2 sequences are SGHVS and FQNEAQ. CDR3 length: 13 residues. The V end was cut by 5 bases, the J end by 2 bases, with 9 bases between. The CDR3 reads CASSPGTNYGYTF. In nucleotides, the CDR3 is TGTGCCAGCAGCCCCGGGACAAACTATGGCTACACCTTC.

CDR3 region: CASSDPGLAGSTDTQYF. The CDR3 coding sequence is TGTGCCAGCAGTGACCCGGGACTAGCGGGGAGCACAGATACGCAGTATTTT. The rearrangement uses TRBV25-1 and TRBJ2-3; 13 bases are a match to TRBD2. The CDR3 covers 17 residues. V gave up 3 bases and J gave up 0 bases; unmatched junction bases: 3. Germline lookup yields CDR1 MGHDK and CDR2 SYGVNS.

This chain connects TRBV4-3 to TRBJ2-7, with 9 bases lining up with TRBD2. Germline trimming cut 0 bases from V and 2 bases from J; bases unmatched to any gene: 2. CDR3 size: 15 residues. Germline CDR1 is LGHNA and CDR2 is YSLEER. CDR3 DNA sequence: TGCGCCAGCAGCCAAGAGCTAGCGGGGACCTACGAGCAGTACTTC. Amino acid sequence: CASSQELAGTYEQYF.

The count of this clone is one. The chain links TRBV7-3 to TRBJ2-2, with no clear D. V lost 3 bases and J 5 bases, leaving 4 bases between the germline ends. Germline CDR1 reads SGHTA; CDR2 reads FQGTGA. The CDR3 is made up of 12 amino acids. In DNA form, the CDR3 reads TGTGCCAGCAGCTTTTCAACCGGGGAGCTGTTTTTT. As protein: CASSFSTGELFF.

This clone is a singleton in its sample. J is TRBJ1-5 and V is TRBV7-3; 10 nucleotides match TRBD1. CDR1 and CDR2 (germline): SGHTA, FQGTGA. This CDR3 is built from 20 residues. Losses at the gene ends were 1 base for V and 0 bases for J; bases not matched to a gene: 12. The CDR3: CASSLKVRQGADDSNQPQHF. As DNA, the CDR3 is TGTGCCAGCAGCTTAAAAGTGAGACAGGGGGCTGACGATAGCAATCAGCCCCAGCATTTT.

CDR3 in amino acids: CASSIRLTGTYEQYF. The CDR3 coding sequence is TGTGCCAGCAGTATCCGTCTGACAGGGACCTACGAGCAGTACTTC. This chain uses TRBV27 with TRBJ2-7; 7 nucleotides match TRBD1. Germline lookup yields CDR1 MNHEY and CDR2 SMNVEV (reference sequence). CDR3 size: 15 residues. Trimming cost V 5 bases and J 2 bases; bases outside gene matches: 9.

CDR3 amino acids: CASKFKTGPSTDTQYF. As DNA, the CDR3 is TGTGCCAGCAAATTCAAGACAGGCCCTAGCACAGATACGCAGTATTTT. V is TRBV6-6 and J is TRBJ2-3; D possibly corresponds to TRBD1 (6 bases). The V gene lost 7 bases and the J gene lost 0 bases, with 17 bases spanning the gap. The CDR3 consists of 16 residues. Germline CDR1 reads MNHNY; CDR2 reads SVGAGI (reference sequence).

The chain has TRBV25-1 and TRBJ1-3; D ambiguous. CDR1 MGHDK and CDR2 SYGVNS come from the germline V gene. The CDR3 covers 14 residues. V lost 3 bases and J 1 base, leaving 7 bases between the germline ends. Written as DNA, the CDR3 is TGTGCCAGCAGTGACAGATATTCTGGAAACACCATATATTTT. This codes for CASSDRYSGNTIYF.

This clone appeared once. CDR3 in DNA: TGTGCCAGCAGCTTGCGTGAGGGTTTCGAGCAGTACTTC. It codes for CASSLREGFEQYF. V is TRBV7-2 and J is TRBJ2-7; D may be TRBD2 (5 bases). Trimming pared 3 bases from V and 6 bases from J, leaving 12 bases between. Germline-derived CDR1 and CDR2 are SGHTA and FQGNSA. The CDR3 extends over 13 amino acids.

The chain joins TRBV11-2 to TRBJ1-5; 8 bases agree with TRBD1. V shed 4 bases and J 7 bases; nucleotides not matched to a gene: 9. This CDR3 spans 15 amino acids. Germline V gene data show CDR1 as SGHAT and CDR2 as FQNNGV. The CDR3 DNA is TGTGCCAGCAGCTCCGATCAGGGGGCCGGCCAGCCCCAGCATTTT. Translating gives CASSSDQGAGQPQHF.

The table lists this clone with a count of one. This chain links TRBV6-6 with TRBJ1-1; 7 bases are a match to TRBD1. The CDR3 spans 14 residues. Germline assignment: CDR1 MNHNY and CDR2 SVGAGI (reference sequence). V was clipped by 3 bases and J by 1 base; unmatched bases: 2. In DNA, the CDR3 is TGTGCCAGCAGTTATACAGGGGAGAACACTGAAGCTTTCTTT. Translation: CASSYTGENTEAFF.

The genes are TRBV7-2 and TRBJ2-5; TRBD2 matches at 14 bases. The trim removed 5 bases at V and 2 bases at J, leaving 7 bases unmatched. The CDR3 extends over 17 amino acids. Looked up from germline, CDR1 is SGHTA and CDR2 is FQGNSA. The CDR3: CASSPGLAGGLQETQYF. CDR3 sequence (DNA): TGTGCCAGCAGCCCCGGACTAGCGGGGGGCCTGCAAGAGACCCAGTACTTC.

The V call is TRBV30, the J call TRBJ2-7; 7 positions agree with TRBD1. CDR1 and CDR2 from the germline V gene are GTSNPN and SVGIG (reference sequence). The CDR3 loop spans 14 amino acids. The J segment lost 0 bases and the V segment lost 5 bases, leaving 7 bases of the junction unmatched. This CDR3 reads CAWQTGPSSYEQYF. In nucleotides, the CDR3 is TGTGCCTGGCAGACAGGGCCTAGCTCCTACGAGCAGTACTTC.

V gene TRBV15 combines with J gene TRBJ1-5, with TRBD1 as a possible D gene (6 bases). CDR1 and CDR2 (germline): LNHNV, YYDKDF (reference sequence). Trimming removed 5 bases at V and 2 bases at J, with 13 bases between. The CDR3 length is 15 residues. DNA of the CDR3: TGTGCCACCAGCCAGAGTTACAGGGGCAATCAGCCCCAGCATTTT. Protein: CATSQSYRGNQPQHF.

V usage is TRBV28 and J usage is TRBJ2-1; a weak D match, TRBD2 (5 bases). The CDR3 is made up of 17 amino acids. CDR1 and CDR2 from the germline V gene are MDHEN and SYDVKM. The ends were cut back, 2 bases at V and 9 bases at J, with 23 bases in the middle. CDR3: CASSLPLAGRSLGEQFF. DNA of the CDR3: TGTGCCAGCAGTTTACCCCTGGCGGGCCGTTCGCTGGGTGAGCAGTTCTTC.

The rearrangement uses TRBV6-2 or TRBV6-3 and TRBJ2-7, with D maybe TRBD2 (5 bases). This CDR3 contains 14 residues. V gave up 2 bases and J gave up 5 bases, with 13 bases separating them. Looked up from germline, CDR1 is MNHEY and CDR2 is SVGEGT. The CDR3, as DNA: TGTGCCAGCAGTTACCTGCGACGGACTGACGAGCAGTACTTC. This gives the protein CASSYLRRTDEQYF.

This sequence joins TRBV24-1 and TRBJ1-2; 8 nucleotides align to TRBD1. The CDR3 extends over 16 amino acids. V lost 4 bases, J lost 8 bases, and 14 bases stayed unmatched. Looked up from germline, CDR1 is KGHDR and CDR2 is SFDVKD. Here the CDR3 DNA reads TGTGCCACCAGTGACACCTGGGACAGGACGGCTAGAGGCTACACCTTC. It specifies CATSDTWDRTARGYTF.